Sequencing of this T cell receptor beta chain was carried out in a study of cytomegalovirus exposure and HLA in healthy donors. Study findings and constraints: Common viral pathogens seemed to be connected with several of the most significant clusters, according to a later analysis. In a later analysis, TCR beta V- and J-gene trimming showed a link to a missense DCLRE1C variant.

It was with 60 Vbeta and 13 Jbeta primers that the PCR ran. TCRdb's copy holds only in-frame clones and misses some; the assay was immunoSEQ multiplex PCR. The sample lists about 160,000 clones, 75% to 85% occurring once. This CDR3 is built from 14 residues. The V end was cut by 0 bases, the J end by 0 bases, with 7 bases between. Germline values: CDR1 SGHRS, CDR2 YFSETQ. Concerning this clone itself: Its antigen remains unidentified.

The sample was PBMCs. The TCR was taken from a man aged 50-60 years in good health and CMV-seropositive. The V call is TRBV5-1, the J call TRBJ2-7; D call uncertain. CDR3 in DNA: TGCGCCAGCAGCTTGGTGCCAGACTCCTACGAGCAGTACTTC. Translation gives CASSLVPDSYEQYF.